This T cell receptor beta chain was recorded in a study of cytomegalovirus exposure and HLA in healthy donors. Germline values: CDR1 MNHEY, CDR2 SMNVEV (reference sequence). The CDR3 extends over 15 amino acids. Trimming at V came to 6 bases and at J to 9 bases, leaving 10 bases not matched to a gene. This clone was detected only a few times. The PCR contained 60 Vbeta and 13 Jbeta primers. The table came from immunoSEQ multiplex PCR; TCRdb's copy has only in-frame clones and leaves some out. The data show about 120,000 clones, with approximately 8% seen just once and around 6.1% held by the top ten. The source of this sequence is a woman aged 40 to 50 in good health and CMV-seropositive. The V gene is TRBV27, the J gene TRBJ1-6, with TRBD1 identical over 8 bases. The sequenced material came from PBMCs. CDR3 in DNA: TGTGCCAGCAGCGGACAGGGCCGAGGAGGTTCACCCCTCCACTTT. Its protein is CASSGQGRGGSPLHF.